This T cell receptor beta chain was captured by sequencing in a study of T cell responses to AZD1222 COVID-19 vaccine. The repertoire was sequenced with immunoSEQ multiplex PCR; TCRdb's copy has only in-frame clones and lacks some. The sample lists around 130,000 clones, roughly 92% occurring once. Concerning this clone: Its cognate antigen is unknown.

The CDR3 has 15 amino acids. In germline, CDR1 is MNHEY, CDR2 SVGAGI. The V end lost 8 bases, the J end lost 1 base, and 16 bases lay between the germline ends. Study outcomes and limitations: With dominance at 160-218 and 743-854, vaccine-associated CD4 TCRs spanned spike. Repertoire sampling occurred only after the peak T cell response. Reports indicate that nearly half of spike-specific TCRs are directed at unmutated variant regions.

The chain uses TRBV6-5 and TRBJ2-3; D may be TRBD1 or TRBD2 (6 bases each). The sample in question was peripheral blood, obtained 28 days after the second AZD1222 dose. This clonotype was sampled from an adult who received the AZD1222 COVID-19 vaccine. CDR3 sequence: CASLRGQGGTDTQYF. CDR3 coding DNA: TGTGCCAGCCTCCGGGGGCAGGGAGGCACAGATACGCAGTATTTT.